This is a list of T cell receptor beta chains from one sample in a study of OX40 agonist ivuxolimab in advanced cancers. The data were produced by immunoSEQ multiplex PCR, yet TCRdb's version contains in-frame clones alone and is incomplete. This table holds approximately 94,000 clones, under 95% found once. Source: CD4+ or CD8+ T cells sorted from blood, taken in a trial of the OX40 agonist ivuxolimab. The receptors derive from an adult with an advanced solid tumor such as melanoma, head and neck, liver or kidney cancer. CDR3s include the opening cysteine and the closing phenylalanine or tryptophan. D genes are given only for firm matches. Where a row states a size, it is once, few, many or the class of an expanded clone; other rows omit it.

DNA	CDR3	V	J	D	size
TGTGCCAGCAGTAATCCTGACAGCTCCTACAATGAGCAGTTCTTC	CASSNPDSSYNEQFF	TRBV25-1	TRBJ2-1	NA	NA
TGTGCCAGCAGCCGTCAGGGAGCAAACTATGGCTACACCTTC	CASSRQGANYGYTF	TRBV7-9	TRBJ1-2	NA	NA
TGCGCCAGCAGCCAAGATGTGCAGTACCCAGATACGCAGTATTTT	CASSQDVQYPDTQYF	TRBV4-1	TRBJ2-3	NA	NA
TGTGCCAGCAGCCCACGTGCGCGCGGCGGCCCAAACACCGGGGAGCTGTTTTTT	CASSPRARGGPNTGELFF	TRBV13	TRBJ2-2	NA	NA
TGTGCCAGCAGCCTAGGGGCCTACGAGCAGTACTTC	CASSLGAYEQYF	TRBV6-5	TRBJ2-7	NA	NA
TGTGCCAGCAGTTACCGGACGGCAGATACGCAGTATTTT	CASSYRTADTQYF	TRBV6-5	TRBJ2-3	NA	NA
TGTGCCTGGAGTGGGGGACAGACCTATGAAAAACTGTTTTTT	CAWSGGQTYEKLFF	TRBV30	TRBJ1-4	TRBD1	NA
TGCGCCAGCAGCCGCTGGGTGGGGTCTGGAAACACCATATATTTT	CASSRWVGSGNTIYF	TRBV4-1	TRBJ1-3	NA	NA
TGTGCCAGCAGCGAGGGGACAGGAGTTGGGGTAACTGAAGCTTTCTTT	CASSEGTGVGVTEAFF	TRBV9	TRBJ1-1	TRBD1	NA
TGTGCCAGCACCTTAAGGCTTAGTAACGAGCAGTACTTC	CASTLRLSNEQYF	TRBV7-9	TRBJ2-7	NA	NA
TGCAGCGTTGGGACAGGGGTGGCTGAAGCTTTCTTT	CSVGTGVAEAFF	TRBV29-1	TRBJ1-1	TRBD1	NA
TGCAGCGTTGACCTAGGGTATGGCTACACCTTC	CSVDLGYGYTF	TRBV29-1	TRBJ1-2	NA	NA
TGTGCCAGCAGTTCTCGATCGACCAGCGACTACGAGCAGTACTTC	CASSSRSTSDYEQYF	TRBV2	TRBJ2-7	NA	NA
TGCGCCAGCAGCCAAGACGCGGGACTAGCGGGGGCCGGGGACACAGATACGCAGTATTTT	CASSQDAGLAGAGDTDTQYF	TRBV4-3	TRBJ2-3	TRBD2	NA
TGTGCCAGCAGTGAAGGTCGAAACACTGAAGCTTTCTTT	CASSEGRNTEAFF	TRBV2	TRBJ1-1	NA	NA
TGCGCCAGCAGCTTAAAAACCGGGGAGCTGTTTTTT	CASSLKTGELFF	TRBV5-1	TRBJ2-2	NA	NA
TGCAGCGTTGAAGGGGGACTAAGCCAAGAGACCCAGTACTTC	CSVEGGLSQETQYF	TRBV29-1	TRBJ2-5	TRBD2	NA
TGTGCCAGCAGCATGAGGTCAAGACGCTACACCTTC	CASSMRSRRYTF	TRBV7-9	TRBJ1-2	NA	NA
TGTGCCAGCAGTGAGGTCAGGGGACGGAACAGTGAAGCTTTCTTT	CASSEVRGRNSEAFF	TRBV6-1	TRBJ1-1	NA	NA
TGTGCCAGCAGTCCTGGACCAACCTACGAGCAGTACTTC	CASSPGPTYEQYF	TRBV11-3	TRBJ2-7	NA	NA
TGCGCCAGCAGCCAAGTACCCCCGGGACAGGGGAGCGAGCAGTACTTC	CASSQVPPGQGSEQYF	TRBV4-1	TRBJ2-7	TRBD1	NA
TGTGCCAGCAGTACTACCCCCTACGAGCAGTACTTC	CASSTTPYEQYF	TRBV27	TRBJ2-7	NA	NA
TGCGCCAGCAGCTCAGGGTACGGCTACACCTTC	CASSSGYGYTF	TRBV5-1	TRBJ1-2	NA	NA
TGTGCCAGCAGAGAACAGGGGTCGTTTGCTGAAGCTTTCTTT	CASREQGSFAEAFF	TRBV2	TRBJ1-1	TRBD1	NA
TGTGCCAGCAGTTTTCAGCGGGATAGCACAGATACGCAGTATTTT	CASSFQRDSTDTQYF	TRBV27	TRBJ2-3	TRBD2	NA
TGTGCCAGCAGTTTAAGTCCAGGGACCGCCTATGGCTACACCTTC	CASSLSPGTAYGYTF	TRBV27	TRBJ1-2	NA	NA
TGTGCCAGCAGCTTAGCGGTGGGACCTAACTTC	CASSLAVGPNF	TRBV7-9	TRBJ2-5	NA	NA
TGCGCCAGCTCCTCTATCGGCGGCGAGCCCCAGCATTTT	CASSSIGGEPQHF	TRBV5-1	TRBJ1-5	NA	NA
TGTGCCAGCAGCTCCCCCCGGGACTCACCGAACACCGGGGAGCTGTTTTTT	CASSSPRDSPNTGELFF	TRBV7-9	TRBJ2-2	NA	NA
TGTGCCAGCAGCTTGCGTGAGTACGAGCAGTACTTC	CASSLREYEQYF	TRBV7-9	TRBJ2-7	NA	NA
TGCGCCAGCAGCTCCGAAGGGGTCACCTATGGCTACACCTTC	CASSSEGVTYGYTF	TRBV5-1	TRBJ1-2	NA	NA
TGTGCCAGCATCGGGACTATCGACCCAGATACGCAGTATTTT	CASIGTIDPDTQYF	TRBV28	TRBJ2-3	TRBD2	NA
TGTGCCAGCAGTGGGGGCGCCCACGAGCAGTACTTC	CASSGGAHEQYF	TRBV6-1	TRBJ2-7	NA	NA
TGTGCCAGCAGCGCCGCCGGGACAGAAATTTCAGGGAGTGGAAACACCATATATTTT	CASSAAGTEISGSGNTIYF	TRBV28	TRBJ1-3	TRBD1	NA
TGTGCCAGCAGTTTAGGGGTCGGGGTAAACACTGAAGCTTTCTTT	CASSLGVGVNTEAFF	TRBV27	TRBJ1-1	NA	NA
TGCGCCAGCAGCCAAGGGGCGTATAAGAGCTCCTACGAGCAGTACTTC	CASSQGAYKSSYEQYF	TRBV4-1	TRBJ2-7	NA	NA
TGTGCCAGCAGCGTAGGACTAGCGGGGCCCTACGAGCAGTACTTC	CASSVGLAGPYEQYF	TRBV9	TRBJ2-7	TRBD2	few
TGTGCCAGCAGCTTACAAGCGGGAGCCACCGGGGAGCTGTTTTTT	CASSLQAGATGELFF	TRBV11-3	TRBJ2-2	TRBD2	NA
TGCGCCAGCAGCCAAACGGGACTAGGGAACTACGAGCAGTACTTC	CASSQTGLGNYEQYF	TRBV4-1	TRBJ2-7	TRBD2	once
TGCAGCGTTCGGACAGGGGAGGAACACGAGCAGTACTTC	CSVRTGEEHEQYF	TRBV29-1	TRBJ2-7	TRBD1	NA
TGCAGCGTCTCCCATCTTGACAGGGTGTATGGCTACACCTTC	CSVSHLDRVYGYTF	TRBV29-1	TRBJ1-2	TRBD1	NA
TGTGCCAGCAGCGGGGGACAGGAAAGCTCCTACGAGCAGTACTTC	CASSGGQESSYEQYF	TRBV7-9	TRBJ2-7	TRBD1	NA
TGTGCCACCAGCAAACTAAACACTGAAGCTTTCTTT	CATSKLNTEAFF	TRBV15	TRBJ1-1	NA	NA
TGTGCCAGTAGTGCAGGGGTCAATCAGCCCCAGCATTTT	CASSAGVNQPQHF	TRBV19	TRBJ1-5	NA	NA
TGCGCCAGCAGCCAAGAAGGGACAGGGGTCACAGATACGCAGTATTTT	CASSQEGTGVTDTQYF	TRBV4-1	TRBJ2-3	TRBD1	NA
TGTGCCAGCAGCCCCGTCTTACAGGGGATGGGCTATGGCTACACCTTC	CASSPVLQGMGYGYTF	TRBV7-9	TRBJ1-2	TRBD1	once
TGCGCCAGCAGACGGGAAGAAGGGGTTGATACGCAGTATTTT	CASRREEGVDTQYF	TRBV10-2	TRBJ2-3	NA	NA
TGTGCCAGCAGCTTTTCAGGGGTCGAGCAGTACTTC	CASSFSGVEQYF	TRBV13	TRBJ2-7	NA	NA
TGTGCCAGCAGTTACGGCACTAATGAAAAACTGTTTTTT	CASSYGTNEKLFF	TRBV6-5	TRBJ1-4	NA	NA
TGTGCCAGTACCGACAGGGACCCTAATGAAAAACTGTTTTTT	CASTDRDPNEKLFF	TRBV19	TRBJ1-4	TRBD1	NA
TGTGCCAGAAGCTCGGACCCGGCGACAGGGGGCATCACCGGGGAGCTGTTTTTT	CARSSDPATGGITGELFF	TRBV5-3	TRBJ2-2	TRBD1	NA
TGTGCCAGTAGTATCCCCACCGGGGAGCTGTTTTTT	CASSIPTGELFF	TRBV19	TRBJ2-2	NA	NA
TGTGCCAGCAGTGAGACAGGGGGTGGTGAAAAACTGTTTTTT	CASSETGGGEKLFF	TRBV6-6	TRBJ1-4	TRBD1	NA
TGTGCCACCAGCAGTCCGACAGGGAACACTGAAGCTTTCTTT	CATSSPTGNTEAFF	TRBV15	TRBJ1-1	NA	NA